The sequence of this T cell receptor (beta chain) was determined in a study of blood T cell repertoires in COVID-19. CDR1 is SGDLS and CDR2 is YYNGEE in the germline V gene. Trimming cost V 0 bases and J 2 bases, with 7 bases left between them. This CDR3 region has 14 residues. Data came from immunoSEQ multiplex PCR; TCRdb stores just in-frame clones and leaves some out. The table records 150,000 to 200,000 clones, 70% to 85% of them present only once. The receptor's source is a woman at least 80 years old with acute or convalescent COVID-19. V is TRBV9 and J is TRBJ2-3; D is uncertain. Sequencing was performed on peripheral blood. The CDR3 DNA reads TGTGCCAGCAGCGTAGAGCGTCACACAGATACGCAGTATTTT. This encodes CASSVERHTDTQYF.